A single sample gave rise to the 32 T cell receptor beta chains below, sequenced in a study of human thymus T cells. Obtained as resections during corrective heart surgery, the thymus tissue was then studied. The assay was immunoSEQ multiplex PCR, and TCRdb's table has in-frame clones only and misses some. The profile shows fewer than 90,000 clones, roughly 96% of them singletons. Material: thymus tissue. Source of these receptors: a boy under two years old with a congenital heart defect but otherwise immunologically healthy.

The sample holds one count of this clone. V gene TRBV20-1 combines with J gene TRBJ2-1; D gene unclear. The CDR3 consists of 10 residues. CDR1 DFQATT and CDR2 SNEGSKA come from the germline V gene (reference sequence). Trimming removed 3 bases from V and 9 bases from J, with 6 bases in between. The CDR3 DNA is TGCAGTGCTAGGAGTATTGAGCAGTTCTTC. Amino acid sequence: CSARSIEQFF.

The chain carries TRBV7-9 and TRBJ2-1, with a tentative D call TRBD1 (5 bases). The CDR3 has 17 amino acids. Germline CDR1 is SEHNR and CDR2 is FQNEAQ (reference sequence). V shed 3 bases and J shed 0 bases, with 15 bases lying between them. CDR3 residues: CASSFFKGRSSYNEQFF. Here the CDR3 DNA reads TGTGCCAGCAGCTTCTTTAAGGGGCGGAGCTCCTACAATGAGCAGTTCTTC.

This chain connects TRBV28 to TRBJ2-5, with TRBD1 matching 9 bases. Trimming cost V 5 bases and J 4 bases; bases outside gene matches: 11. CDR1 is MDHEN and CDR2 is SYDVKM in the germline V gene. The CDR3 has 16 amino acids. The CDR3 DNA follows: TGTGCCAGCAGTCTGAGGACAGGGGCCCGCCGAGAGACCCAGTACTTC. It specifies CASSLRTGARRETQYF.

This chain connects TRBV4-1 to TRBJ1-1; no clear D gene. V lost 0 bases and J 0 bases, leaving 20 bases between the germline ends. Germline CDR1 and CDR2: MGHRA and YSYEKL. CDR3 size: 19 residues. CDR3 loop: CASSQEGYETAFMNTEAFF. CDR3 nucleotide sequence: TGCGCCAGCAGCCAAGAAGGTTATGAAACAGCCTTCATGAACACTGAAGCTTTCTTT.

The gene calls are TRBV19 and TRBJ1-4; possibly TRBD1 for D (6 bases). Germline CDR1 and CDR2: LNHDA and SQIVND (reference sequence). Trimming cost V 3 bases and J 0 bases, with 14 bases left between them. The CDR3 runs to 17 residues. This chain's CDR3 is CASSMSRDTSTNEKLFF. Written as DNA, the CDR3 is TGTGCCAGTAGTATGTCCCGGGACACTTCAACTAATGAAAAACTGTTTTTT.

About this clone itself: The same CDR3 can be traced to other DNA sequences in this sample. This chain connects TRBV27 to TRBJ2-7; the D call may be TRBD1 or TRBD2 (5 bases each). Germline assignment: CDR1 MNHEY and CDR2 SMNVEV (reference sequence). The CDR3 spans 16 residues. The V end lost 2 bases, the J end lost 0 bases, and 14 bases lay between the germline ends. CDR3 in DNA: TGTGCCAGCAGTTTAGTGGGGACGCCACGCTCCTACGAGCAGTACTTC. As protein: CASSLVGTPRSYEQYF.

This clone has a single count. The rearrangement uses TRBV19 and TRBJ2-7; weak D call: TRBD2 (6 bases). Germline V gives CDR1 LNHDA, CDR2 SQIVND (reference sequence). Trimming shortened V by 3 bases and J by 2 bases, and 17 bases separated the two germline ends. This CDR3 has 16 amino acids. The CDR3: CASSIRGTPGAYEQYF. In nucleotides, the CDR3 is TGTGCCAGTAGTATCCGCGGGACTCCGGGGGCCTACGAGCAGTACTTC.

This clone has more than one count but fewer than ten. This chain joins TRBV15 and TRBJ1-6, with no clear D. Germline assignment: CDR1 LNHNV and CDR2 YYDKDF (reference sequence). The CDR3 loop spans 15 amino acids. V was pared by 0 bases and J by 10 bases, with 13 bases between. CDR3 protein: CATSRDRRRRSPLHF. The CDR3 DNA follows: TGTGCCACCAGCAGAGATCGACGGAGGAGGTCACCCCTCCACTTT.

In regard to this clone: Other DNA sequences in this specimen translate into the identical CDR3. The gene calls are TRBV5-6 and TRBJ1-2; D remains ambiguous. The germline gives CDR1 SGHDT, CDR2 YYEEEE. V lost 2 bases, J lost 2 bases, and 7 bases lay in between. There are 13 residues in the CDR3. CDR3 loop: CASSLAGNYGYTF. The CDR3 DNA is TGTGCCAGCAGCTTAGCCGGAAACTATGGCTACACCTTC.

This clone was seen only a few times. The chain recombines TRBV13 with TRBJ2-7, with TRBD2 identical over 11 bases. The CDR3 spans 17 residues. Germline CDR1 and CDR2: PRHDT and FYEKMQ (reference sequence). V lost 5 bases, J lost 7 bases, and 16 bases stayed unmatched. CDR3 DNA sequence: TGTGCCAGCAGCCACGGGACTAGCGGTGTTACGAATTTGGAGCAGTACTTC. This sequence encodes CASSHGTSGVTNLEQYF.

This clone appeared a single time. CDR3 in DNA: TGTGCCAGCAGCCACTCCGGGACAGTGGGCAATCAGCCCCAGCATTTT. Amino acids: CASSHSGTVGNQPQHF. The gene calls are TRBV11-2 and TRBJ1-5, with 7 positions matching TRBD1. The J segment lost 2 bases and the V segment lost 5 bases, leaving 9 bases of the junction unmatched. The CDR3 runs 16 residues. From germline, CDR1 is SGHAT and CDR2 FQNNGV.

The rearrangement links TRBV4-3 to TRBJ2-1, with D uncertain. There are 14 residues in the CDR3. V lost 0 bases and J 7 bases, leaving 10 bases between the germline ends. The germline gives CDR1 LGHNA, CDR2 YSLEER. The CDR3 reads CASSQDWLENEQFF. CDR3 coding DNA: TGCGCCAGCAGCCAAGACTGGCTAGAGAATGAGCAGTTCTTC.

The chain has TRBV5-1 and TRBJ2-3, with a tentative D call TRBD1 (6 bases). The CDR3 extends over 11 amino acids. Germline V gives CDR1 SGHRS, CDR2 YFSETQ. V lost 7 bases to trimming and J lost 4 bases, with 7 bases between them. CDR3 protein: CASQGPDTQYF. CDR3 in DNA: TGCGCCAGCCAGGGGCCAGATACGCAGTATTTT. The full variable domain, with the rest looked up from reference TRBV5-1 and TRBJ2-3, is KAGVTQTPRYLIKTRGQQVTLSCSPISGHRSVSWYQQTPGQGLQFLFEYFSETQRNKGNFPGRFSGRQFSNSRSEMNVSTLELGDSALYLCASQGPDTQYFGPGTRLTVL.

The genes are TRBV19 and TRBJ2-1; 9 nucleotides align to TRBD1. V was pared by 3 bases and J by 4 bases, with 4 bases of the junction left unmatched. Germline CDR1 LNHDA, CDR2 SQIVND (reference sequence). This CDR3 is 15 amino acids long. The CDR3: CASSMDRGPYNEQFF. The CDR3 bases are TGTGCCAGTAGTATGGACAGGGGCCCGTACAATGAGCAGTTCTTC.

CDR3 nucleotide sequence: TGTGCCAGCCGACAGGGGTACGAGCAGTACTTC. Translated: CASRQGYEQYF. This rearrangement joins TRBV11-2 to TRBJ2-7; TRBD1 matches at 8 bases. V lost 8 bases to trimming and J lost 4 bases; unmatched junction nucleotides: 1. CDR1 and CDR2 from the germline V gene are SGHAT and FQNNGV. The CDR3 has 11 residues.

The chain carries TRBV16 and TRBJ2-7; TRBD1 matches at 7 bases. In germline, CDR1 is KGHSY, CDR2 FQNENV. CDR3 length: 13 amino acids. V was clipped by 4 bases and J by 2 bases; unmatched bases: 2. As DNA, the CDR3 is TGTGCCAGCAGCCGGGACAGACCCTACGAGCAGTACTTC. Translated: CASSRDRPYEQYF.

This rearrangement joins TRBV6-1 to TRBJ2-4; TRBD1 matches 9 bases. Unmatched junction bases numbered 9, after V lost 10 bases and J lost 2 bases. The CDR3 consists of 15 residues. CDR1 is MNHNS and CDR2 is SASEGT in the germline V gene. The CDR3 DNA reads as TGTGCCATCGCAACAACAGGGGGCTCCAAAAACATTCAGTACTTC. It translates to CAIATTGGSKNIQYF.

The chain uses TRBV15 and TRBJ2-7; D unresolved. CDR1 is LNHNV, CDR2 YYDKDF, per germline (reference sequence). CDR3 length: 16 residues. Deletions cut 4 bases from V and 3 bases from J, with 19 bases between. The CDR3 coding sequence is TGTGCCACCAGCATCTCACCTGCGCTTGACCGCTACGAGCAGTACTTC. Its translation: CATSISPALDRYEQYF. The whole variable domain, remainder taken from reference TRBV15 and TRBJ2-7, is DAMVIQNPRYQVTQFGKPVTLSCSQTLNHNVMYWYQQKSSQAPKLLFHYYDKDFNNEADTPDNFQSRRPNTSFCFLDIRSPGLGDTAMYLCATSISPALDRYEQYFGPGTRLTVT.

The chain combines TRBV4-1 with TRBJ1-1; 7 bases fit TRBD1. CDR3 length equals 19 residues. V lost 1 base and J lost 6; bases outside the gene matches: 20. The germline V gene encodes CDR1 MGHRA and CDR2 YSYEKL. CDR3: CASSQVVCWQGGSGAEAFF. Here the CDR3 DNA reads TGCGCCAGCAGCCAAGTCGTGTGTTGGCAGGGGGGAAGCGGAGCTGAAGCTTTCTTT.

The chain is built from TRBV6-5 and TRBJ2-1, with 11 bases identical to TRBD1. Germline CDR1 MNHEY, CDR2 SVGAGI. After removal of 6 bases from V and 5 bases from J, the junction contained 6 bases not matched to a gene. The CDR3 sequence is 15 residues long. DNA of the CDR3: TGTGCCAGCAGCCACCGGGACAGGGGGGACAATGAGCAGTTCTTC. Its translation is CASSHRDRGDNEQFF.

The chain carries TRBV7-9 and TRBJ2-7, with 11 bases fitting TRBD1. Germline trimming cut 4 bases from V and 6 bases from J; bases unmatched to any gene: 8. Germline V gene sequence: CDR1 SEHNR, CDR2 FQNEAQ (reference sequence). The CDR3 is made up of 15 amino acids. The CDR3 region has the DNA TGTGCCAGCAGCTCCCAGGGCGGGACAGGGGGCGAGCAGTACTTC. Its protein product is CASSSQGGTGGEQYF.

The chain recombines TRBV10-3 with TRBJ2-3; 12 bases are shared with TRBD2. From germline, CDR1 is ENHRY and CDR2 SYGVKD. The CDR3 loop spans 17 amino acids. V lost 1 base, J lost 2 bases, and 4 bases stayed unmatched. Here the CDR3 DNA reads TGTGCCATCAGTGAGTTCGGACTAGCGGGGCACACAGATACGCAGTATTTT. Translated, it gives CAISEFGLAGHTDTQYF.

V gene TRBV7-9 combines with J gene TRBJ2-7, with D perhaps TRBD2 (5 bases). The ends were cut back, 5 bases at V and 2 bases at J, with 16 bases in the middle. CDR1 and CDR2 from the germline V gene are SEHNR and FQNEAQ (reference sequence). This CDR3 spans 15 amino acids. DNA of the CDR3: TGTGCCAGCAGCCCGAACTCCGGGAAGACCTACGAGCAGTACTTC. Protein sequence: CASSPNSGKTYEQYF.

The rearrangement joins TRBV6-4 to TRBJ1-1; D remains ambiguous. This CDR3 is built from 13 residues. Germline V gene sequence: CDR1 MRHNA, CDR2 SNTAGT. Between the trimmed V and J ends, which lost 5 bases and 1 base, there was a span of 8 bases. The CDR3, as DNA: TGTGCCAGCAGTTCGACCCAGAACACTGAAGCTTTCTTT. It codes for CASSSTQNTEAFF.

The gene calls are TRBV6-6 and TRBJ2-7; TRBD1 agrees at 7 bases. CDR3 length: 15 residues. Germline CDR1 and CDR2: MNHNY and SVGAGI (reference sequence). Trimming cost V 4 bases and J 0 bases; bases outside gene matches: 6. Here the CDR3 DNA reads TGTGCCAGCAGTTTGATGGGACAGCACTCCTACGAGCAGTACTTC. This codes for CASSLMGQHSYEQYF.

CDR3 bases: TGTGCCACCAGCAGAGATAAACCGCCGCGGAAGCATGTAAGGTATGAGCAGTTCTTC. This sequence encodes CATSRDKPPRKHVRYEQFF. The chain has TRBV15 and TRBJ2-1, with no clear D. The length of the CDR3 is 19 residues. Trimming stripped 0 bases from V and 8 bases from J, with 26 bases between. Germline V CDR1 and CDR2: LNHNV, YYDKDF (reference sequence).

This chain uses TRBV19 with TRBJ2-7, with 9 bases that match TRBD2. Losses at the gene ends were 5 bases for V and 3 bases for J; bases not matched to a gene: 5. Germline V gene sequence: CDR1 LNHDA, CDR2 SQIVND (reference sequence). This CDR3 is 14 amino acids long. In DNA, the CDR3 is TGTGCCAGTAGTGCCGCTAGCGGGAACTACGAGCAGTACTTC. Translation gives CASSAASGNYEQYF.

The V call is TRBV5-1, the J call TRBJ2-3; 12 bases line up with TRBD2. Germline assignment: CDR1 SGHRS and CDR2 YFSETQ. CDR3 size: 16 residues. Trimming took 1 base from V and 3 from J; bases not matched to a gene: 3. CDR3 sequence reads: CASSLLLAGGTDTQYF. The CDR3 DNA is TGCGCCAGCAGCTTGTTGCTAGCGGGAGGGACAGATACGCAGTATTTT.

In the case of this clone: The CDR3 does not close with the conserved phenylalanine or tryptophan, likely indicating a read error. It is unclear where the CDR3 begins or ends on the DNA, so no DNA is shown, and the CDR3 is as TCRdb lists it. CDR3 sequence reads: CSASVPGLNP. J is TRBJ1-2 and V is TRBV20-1; the table's D call, TRBD1, has no DNA check behind it. Both ends counted, the CDR3 spans 10 residues. CDR1 DFQATT and CDR2 SNEGSKA come from the germline V gene (reference sequence).

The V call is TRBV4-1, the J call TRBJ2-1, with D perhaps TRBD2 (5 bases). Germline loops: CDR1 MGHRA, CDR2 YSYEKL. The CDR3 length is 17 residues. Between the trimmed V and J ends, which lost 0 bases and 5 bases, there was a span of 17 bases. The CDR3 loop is CASSQDGGSWLDNEQFF. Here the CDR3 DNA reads TGCGCCAGCAGCCAAGATGGAGGCTCCTGGCTCGACAATGAGCAGTTCTTC.

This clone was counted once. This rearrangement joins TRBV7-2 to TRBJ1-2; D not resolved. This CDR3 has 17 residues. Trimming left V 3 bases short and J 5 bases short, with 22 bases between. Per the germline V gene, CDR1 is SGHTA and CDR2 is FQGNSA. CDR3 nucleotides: TGTGCCAGCAGCTTCGTCACCGGAAAAGGGTCGGTGTATGGCTACACCTTC. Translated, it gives CASSFVTGKGSVYGYTF. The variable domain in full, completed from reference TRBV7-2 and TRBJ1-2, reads GAGVSQSPSNKVTEKGKDVELRCDPISGHTALYWYRQSLGQGLEFLIYFQGNSAPDKSGLPSDRFSAERTGGSVSTLTIQRTQQEDSAVYLCASSFVTGKGSVYGYTFGSGTRLTVV.

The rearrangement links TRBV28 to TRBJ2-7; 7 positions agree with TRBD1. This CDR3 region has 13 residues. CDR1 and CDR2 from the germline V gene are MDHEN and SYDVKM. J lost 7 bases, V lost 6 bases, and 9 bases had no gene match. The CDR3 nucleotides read TGTGCCAGCAGACTAACAGGGGAGAGGGAGCAGTACTTC. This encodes CASRLTGEREQYF.